A single sample is the source of the 32 T cell receptor beta chains below, sequenced in a study of blood T cell repertoires in COVID-19. Produced via immunoSEQ multiplex PCR; TCRdb's table is partial and in-frame only. The sample shows over 100,000 clones, over 70% of them seen only once. The sample was peripheral blood. These receptors were obtained from a woman aged 70-85 years with acute or convalescent COVID-19.

The chain uses TRBV2 and TRBJ1-4; D gene unclear. Trimming removed 8 bases at V and 8 bases at J, with 9 bases between. Germline V gene data show CDR1 as SNHLY and CDR2 as FYNNEI. The length of the CDR3 is 11 residues. DNA of the CDR3: TGTGCCAGCCGCACGGGGGAAAAACTGTTTTTT. The encoded protein is CASRTGEKLFF.

This chain uses TRBV4-1 with TRBJ2-2; TRBD1 might be the D (6 bases). CDR3 length: 15 amino acids. The V and J ends lost 1 base and 4 bases respectively, with 10 bases between them. Germline CDR1 is MGHRA and CDR2 is YSYEKL. CDR3 in amino acids: CASSQGGQGTGELFF. DNA of the CDR3: TGCGCCAGCAGCCAAGGGGGGCAGGGCACCGGGGAGCTGTTTTTT.

The count of this clone is one. V and J are TRBV11-3 and TRBJ2-1; maybe TRBD2 (7 bases). V shed 5 bases and J shed 9 bases, with 11 bases lying between them. CDR1 and CDR2 (germline): SGHNT, YENEEA. The CDR3 is 12 residues long. This CDR3 reads CASSGRGGEQFF. CDR3 DNA: TGTGCCAGCAGCGGTAGGGGGGGTGAGCAGTTCTTC.

V is TRBV7-9 and J is TRBJ2-7; TRBD2 might be the D (6 bases). Germline-derived CDR1 and CDR2 are SEHNR and FQNEAQ (reference sequence). The CDR3 is 15 residues long. The V end lost 4 bases, the J end lost 4 bases, and 17 bases lay between the germline ends. The chain's CDR3 is CASSSDKSAGYEQYF. The CDR3 DNA reads TGTGCCAGCAGCTCGGACAAATCAGCGGGTTACGAGCAGTACTTC. The full variable domain, completed using reference TRBV7-9 and TRBJ2-7, is DTGVSQNPRHKITKRGQNVTFRCDPISEHNRLYWYRQTLGQGPEFLTYFQNEAQLEKSRLLSDRFSAERPKGSFSTLEIQRTEQGDSAMYLCASSSDKSAGYEQYFGPGTRLTVT.

This chain links TRBV6-1 with TRBJ1-5, with TRBD1 identical over 8 bases. The CDR3 sequence is 16 residues long. The germline V gene encodes CDR1 MNHNS and CDR2 SASEGT. After removal of 2 bases from V and 4 bases from J, the junction contained 7 bases not matched to a gene. CDR3 loop: CASSEITGGGNQPQHF. The CDR3 DNA sequence: TGTGCCAGCAGTGAAATCACAGGGGGAGGGAATCAGCCCCAGCATTTT.

The chain couples TRBV19 to TRBJ2-7; a weak D match, TRBD1 (6 bases). Germline V gene data show CDR1 as LNHDA and CDR2 as SQIVND (reference sequence). V was shortened by 5 bases and J by 2 bases, with 16 bases between the two germline ends. The CDR3 runs to 15 residues. The DNA for the CDR3 is TGTGCCAGTAGTCCTTACAGGGCGAGCACCTACGAGCAGTACTTC. It specifies CASSPYRASTYEQYF.

The V call is TRBV10-3, the J call TRBJ2-1, with D tentatively TRBD1 (6 bases). Germline CDR1 and CDR2: ENHRY and SYGVKD. Trimming pared 3 bases from V and 4 bases from J, leaving 7 bases between. The CDR3 spans 13 residues. The CDR3 protein is CAISDRGYNEQFF. In DNA form, the CDR3 reads TGTGCCATCAGTGATAGGGGGTACAATGAGCAGTTCTTC.

The chain joins TRBV3-1 (or the pseudogene TRBV3-2) to TRBJ1-3; 8 bases align to TRBD1. The junction had 5 bases not matched to a gene; V was cut back by 5 bases and J by 2 bases. Looked up from germline, CDR1 is LGHDT and CDR2 is YNNKEL (reference sequence). The CDR3 runs 15 residues. CDR3 bases: TGTGCCAGCAGCTCCGACAGGGGAGCTGGAAACACCATATATTTT. This translates into CASSSDRGAGNTIYF.

The CDR3 reads CASSLDLAGAHNEQFF. The CDR3 nucleotides are TGTGCCAGCAGCTTGGACCTAGCGGGAGCCCACAATGAGCAGTTCTTC. The chain uses TRBV5-6 and TRBJ2-1, with TRBD2 matching 10 bases. J lost 5 bases, V lost 0 bases, and 5 bases had no gene match. CDR3 size: 16 residues. Germline V gene data show CDR1 as SGHDT and CDR2 as YYEEEE.

This sequence joins TRBV10-3 and TRBJ1-2; 9 nucleotides agree with TRBD1. This CDR3 spans 15 amino acids. Germline V CDR1 and CDR2: ENHRY, SYGVKD. Trimming removed 4 bases from V and 7 bases from J; junction bases left unmatched: 10. Here the CDR3 DNA reads TGTGCCATCAGTGCCGACCCGGGACAGGGAAGTGGCTACACCTTC. Translated: CAISADPGQGSGYTF.

The V call is TRBV29-1, the J call TRBJ2-3, with 8 bases fitting TRBD2. The CDR3 is 13 residues long. The V segment lost 4 bases and the J segment 8 bases; nucleotides outside the gene matches: 8. Germline V gene sequence: CDR1 SQVTM, CDR2 ANQGSEA. The DNA for the CDR3 is TGCAGCGTTGGGGAGCGGGAGATTGCTACGCAGTATTTT. Protein sequence: CSVGEREIATQYF.

Regarding this clone: A junction boundary mismatches the germline segment, possibly from a read error. The rearrangement uses TRBV3-1 (or the pseudogene TRBV3-2) and TRBJ1-5; tentative D call: TRBD1 (5 bases). This CDR3 has 15 residues. Per the germline V gene, CDR1 is LGHDT and CDR2 is YNNKEL (reference sequence). This chain's CDR3 is CASSQGKGANRPQHF. The CDR3 coding sequence is TGTGCCAGCAGCCAAGGAAAAGGGGCGAATCGGCCCCAGCATTTT.

The chain has TRBV6-6 and TRBJ2-1; TRBD1 matches at 7 bases. The trim removed 2 bases at V and 7 bases at J, leaving 8 bases unmatched. The CDR3 totals 15 residues. CDR1 is MNHNY and CDR2 is SVGAGI in the germline V gene (reference sequence). CDR3 nucleotides: TGTGCCAGCAGTTACCGAGGCAGGGGGACGAATGAGCAGTTCTTC. Translation: CASSYRGRGTNEQFF.

This sequence joins TRBV11-3 and TRBJ2-2, with TRBD1 as a possible D gene (5 bases). Germline CDR1 SGHNT, CDR2 YENEEA. The CDR3 runs to 13 residues. Here the CDR3 DNA reads TGTGCGAGTAGGGGTACGGGCACCGGGGAGCTGTTTTTT. Residues: CASRGTGTGELFF.

This clone has ten or more counts. The CDR3, as DNA: TGTGCCAGCAGCTTACGCAGGAACACCGGGGAGCTGTTTTTT. Its translation is CASSLRRNTGELFF. The V and J genes are TRBV7-9 and TRBJ2-2, with D unclear. Deletions cut 2 bases from V and 1 base from J, with 5 bases between. Germline loops: CDR1 SEHNR, CDR2 FQNEAQ (reference sequence). This CDR3 region has 14 residues.

The V and J genes are TRBV18 and TRBJ1-3; 7 bases agree with TRBD1. Germline V gene lookup returns CDR1 KGHSH and CDR2 LQKENI. This CDR3 is 17 amino acids long. After removal of 4 bases from V and 0 bases from J, the junction contained 9 bases not matched to a gene. The CDR3 nucleotides are TGTGCCAGCTCACTAAACAGACAGGGTAGCTCTGGAAACACCATATATTTT. It is translated as CASSLNRQGSSGNTIYF.

The rearrangement links TRBV19 to TRBJ2-1, with a weak D call TRBD2 (6 bases). The CDR3 extends over 14 amino acids. V was trimmed by 1 base and J by 7 bases, leaving 11 bases between them. Germline V gene lookup returns CDR1 LNHDA and CDR2 SQIVND (reference sequence). CDR3 bases: TGTGCCAGTAGTATAGCGGGGGTCTGGAATGAGCAGTTCTTC. The encoded protein is CASSIAGVWNEQFF.

The genes are TRBV2 and TRBJ2-7, with D perhaps TRBD2 (6 bases). CDR1 and CDR2 from the germline V gene are SNHLY and FYNNEI. The CDR3 loop spans 12 amino acids. The ends were cut back, 6 bases at V and 2 bases at J, with 8 bases in the middle. DNA of the CDR3: TGTGCCAGCAGGCGGGACCCCTACGAGCAGTACTTC. It encodes CASRRDPYEQYF.

This sequence joins TRBV27 and TRBJ2-3, with D hard to call. Trimming shortened V by 2 bases and J by 3 bases, and 12 bases separated the two germline ends. Germline CDR1 and CDR2: MNHEY and SMNVEV (reference sequence). The CDR3 sequence is 15 residues long. In DNA form, the CDR3 reads TGTGCCAGCAGTTTACGGGTGGGTTTGACAGATACGCAGTATTTT. Encoded protein: CASSLRVGLTDTQYF.

The rearrangement uses TRBV2 and TRBJ1-6; perhaps TRBD1 as D (6 bases). The CDR3 covers 15 residues. Germline V CDR1 and CDR2: SNHLY, FYNNEI. Trimming removed 0 bases from V and 5 bases from J, with 8 bases in between. The CDR3 DNA follows: TGTGCCAGCAGTGAAGCCGGGACAAATAATTCACCCCTCCACTTT. It yields the protein CASSEAGTNNSPLHF.

The V and J genes are TRBV6-1 and TRBJ1-2, with D possibly TRBD1 on 5 matching bases. Per the germline V gene, CDR1 is MNHNS and CDR2 is SASEGT. Trimming removed 1 base at V and 4 bases at J, with 10 bases between. The CDR3 is 14 amino acids. The CDR3 DNA sequence: TGTGCCAGCAGTGAAGTCGGGGGAGGCTATGGCTACACCTTC. Protein product: CASSEVGGGYGYTF.

This chain connects TRBV5-1 to TRBJ2-7; 7 bases are shared with TRBD1. This CDR3 has 15 residues. Unmatched junction bases numbered 8, after V lost 0 bases and J lost 5 bases. Germline V gene sequence: CDR1 SGHRS, CDR2 YFSETQ. For the CDR3, the DNA is TGCGCCAGCAGCTTGGTAGGCAGGGGGTATGACGAGCAGTACTTC. Translation gives CASSLVGRGYDEQYF.

The gene calls are TRBV5-1 and TRBJ2-3; TRBD2 might be the D (5 bases). Looked up from germline, CDR1 is SGHRS and CDR2 is YFSETQ. Between the trimmed V and J ends, which lost 0 bases and 4 bases, there was a span of 9 bases. The CDR3 covers 14 residues. The CDR3 coding sequence is TGCGCCAGCAGCTTGGCCGTCGGGGCAGATACGCAGTATTTT. The encoded protein is CASSLAVGADTQYF.

V usage is TRBV15 and J usage is TRBJ2-5; 10 bases are a match to TRBD2. The germline gives CDR1 LNHNV, CDR2 YYDKDF (reference sequence). The CDR3 totals 16 residues. V trimming: 2 bases; J trimming: 4 bases; junction bases outside the gene matches: 7. The CDR3: CATSRQSGGAGETQYF. The CDR3 region has the DNA TGTGCCACCAGCAGACAAAGCGGGGGGGCCGGAGAGACCCAGTACTTC.

The chain employs TRBV19 and TRBJ1-5; D is perhaps TRBD1 (6 bases). The V and J ends lost 6 bases and 2 bases respectively, with 20 bases between them. Germline lookup yields CDR1 LNHDA and CDR2 SQIVND (reference sequence). This CDR3 region has 17 residues. CDR3 nucleotide sequence: TGTGCCAGTAGCCTCGGAGGGGGGGTATTAGGCAATCAGCCCCAGCATTTT. The encoded protein is CASSLGGGVLGNQPQHF.

The V call is TRBV9, the J call TRBJ1-1; 9 bases agree with TRBD1. Germline V gene lookup returns CDR1 SGDLS and CDR2 YYNGEE. The length of the CDR3 is 16 residues. The trim removed 3 bases at V and 0 bases at J, leaving 6 bases unmatched. The CDR3 sequence: CASSEGGQGLNTEAFF. CDR3 nucleotides: TGTGCCAGCAGCGAAGGTGGACAGGGGTTGAACACTGAAGCTTTCTTT.

The rearrangement joins TRBV20-1 to TRBJ1-5, with D maybe TRBD1 (5 bases). Germline CDR1 is DFQATT and CDR2 is SNEGSKA (reference sequence). The CDR3 is made up of 13 amino acids. Trimming took 3 bases from V and 1 from J, leaving 7 bases between them. CDR3 DNA sequence: TGCAGTGCTAGTTGGGGCAGCAATCAGCCCCAGCATTTT. This encodes CSASWGSNQPQHF.

The chain joins TRBV6-5 to TRBJ2-5; 8 nucleotides match TRBD1. Per germline, CDR1 MNHEY and CDR2 SVGAGI. The CDR3 is 13 amino acids. Trimming at V came to 6 bases and at J to 5 bases, leaving 5 bases not matched to a gene. This CDR3 reads CASRTGAYETQYF. The CDR3 nucleotides are TGTGCCAGCAGGACAGGGGCTTATGAGACCCAGTACTTC.

The J gene is TRBJ2-5, the V gene TRBV11-3; 11 nucleotides line up with TRBD1. Looked up from germline, CDR1 is SGHNT and CDR2 is YENEEA. J was trimmed by 5 bases and V by 4 bases; bases with no gene match: 6. This CDR3 comprises 15 residues. CDR3 loop: CASSSRTGGRETQYF. Written as DNA, the CDR3 is TGTGCCAGCAGCTCACGGACAGGGGGCAGGGAGACCCAGTACTTC. The full variable domain, rest sourced from reference TRBV11-3 and TRBJ2-5, is EAGVVQSPRYKIIEKKQPVAFWCNPISGHNTLYWYLQNLGQGPELLIRYENEEAVDDSQLPKDRFSAERLKGVDSTLKIQPAELGDSAVYLCASSSRTGGRETQYFGPGTRLLVL.

Only one count was recorded for this clone. This sequence joins TRBV4-2 and TRBJ2-3, with D maybe TRBD2 (7 bases). There are 14 residues in the CDR3. Germline CDR1 and CDR2: LGHNA and YNFKEQ. V lost 6 bases, J lost 3 bases, and 13 bases lay in between. This CDR3 reads CASSGGGATDTQYF. In nucleotides, the CDR3 is TGTGCCAGCAGTGGAGGGGGGGCAACAGATACGCAGTATTTT.

The rearrangement uses TRBV19 and TRBJ1-5, with 8 bases aligning to TRBD1. This CDR3 contains 16 residues. In germline, CDR1 is LNHDA, CDR2 SQIVND (reference sequence). Trimming removed 7 bases from V and 1 base from J; junction bases left unmatched: 9. CDR3 DNA sequence: TGTGCCAGTAAAAACCGGACAGGGAAAAGCAATCAGCCCCAGCATTTT. Its translation is CASKNRTGKSNQPQHF.

The J gene is TRBJ2-3, the V gene TRBV5-4; 8 nucleotides align to TRBD2. V lost 0 bases to trimming and J lost 0 bases; unmatched junction nucleotides: 6. Looked up from germline, CDR1 is SGHNT and CDR2 is YYREEE (reference sequence). The CDR3 is 17 residues long. CDR3: CASSLAGGAQSTDTQYF. The DNA of the CDR3 is TGTGCCAGCAGCTTGGCGGGAGGGGCGCAAAGCACAGATACGCAGTATTTT.